Shown below are 11 T cell receptor beta chains from a single sample sequenced in a study of cytomegalovirus exposure and HLA in healthy donors. Primers included in the PCR were 60 Vbeta and 13 Jbeta primers. Data came from immunoSEQ multiplex PCR; TCRdb stores just in-frame clones and leaves some out. Seen here are 150,000 to 200,000 clones, more than 75% observed once, and the top ten hold over 2.5%. The source material was PBMCs. The receptors were gathered from a man between 25 and 39 years old in good health and CMV-seropositive.

This chain uses TRBV6-5 with TRBJ2-7; weak D call: TRBD1 (6 bases). Germline-derived CDR1 and CDR2 are MNHEY and SVGAGI. The V and J ends lost 5 bases and 1 base respectively, with 9 bases between them. The CDR3 consists of 13 residues. The CDR3 sequence: CASSTGTSYEQYF. CDR3 nucleotide sequence: TGTGCCAGCAGTACGGGGACATCCTACGAGCAGTACTTC.

The chain has TRBV13 and TRBJ2-5, with 10 bases fitting TRBD2. The ends lost 5 bases at V and 1 base at J; junction bases unmatched: 4. Germline assignment: CDR1 PRHDT and CDR2 FYEKMQ (reference sequence). This CDR3 spans 15 amino acids. The CDR3 reads CASSPWTSGQETQYF. As DNA, the CDR3 is TGTGCCAGCAGCCCGTGGACTAGCGGCCAAGAGACCCAGTACTTC.

This clone was recorded only once. The chain couples TRBV9 to TRBJ2-1, with TRBD2 as a possible D gene (6 bases). Per germline, CDR1 SGDLS and CDR2 YYNGEE. V lost 0 bases, J lost 5 bases, and 12 bases lay in between. This CDR3 is 15 amino acids long. CDR3 loop: CASSVVGGSDNEQFF. CDR3 DNA sequence: TGTGCCAGCAGCGTAGTGGGAGGTTCAGACAATGAGCAGTTCTTC.

The chain employs TRBV5-1 and TRBJ2-1; TRBD2 might be the D (6 bases). The CDR3 sequence is 15 residues long. Germline CDR1 and CDR2: SGHRS and YFSETQ. The V end was cut by 4 bases, the J end by 6 bases, with 17 bases between. The CDR3 sequence is CASSPQGSGVNEQFF. In nucleotides, the CDR3 is TGCGCCAGCAGCCCCCAGGGATCGGGGGTCAATGAGCAGTTCTTC.

The rearrangement links TRBV7-6 to TRBJ1-4; a possible D gene is TRBD1 (6 bases). Germline CDR1 SGHVS, CDR2 FNYEAQ. The CDR3 sequence is 15 residues long. Deletions cut 4 bases from V and 1 base from J, with 10 bases between. This CDR3 reads CASSSEQGTNEKLFF. DNA for the CDR3: TGTGCCAGCAGCTCTGAACAGGGAACTAATGAAAAACTGTTTTTT.

This clone turned up a few times. The sample contains more than one DNA sequence encoding this CDR3. J is TRBJ1-5 and V is TRBV6-1, with a possible D match to TRBD1 (6 bases). This CDR3 region has 14 residues. Trimming removed 8 bases at V and 3 bases at J, with 14 bases between. CDR1 MNHNS and CDR2 SASEGT come from the germline V gene. CDR3 coding DNA: TGTGCCAGCTCGTCGACAGGTAACAATCAGCCCCAGCATTTT. Its protein product is CASSSTGNNQPQHF.

This clone was detected only once. This chain joins TRBV4-3 and TRBJ2-7, with D tentatively TRBD2 (5 bases). CDR3 length equals 15 residues. Germline-derived CDR1 and CDR2 are LGHNA and YSLEER. Trimming cost V 0 bases and J 2 bases, with 11 bases left between them. The CDR3: CASSQDRRSAYEQYF. CDR3 coding DNA: TGCGCCAGCAGCCAAGATCGGAGGTCCGCCTACGAGCAGTACTTC.

The chain has TRBV2 and TRBJ2-7; 7 nucleotides agree with TRBD1. Looked up from germline, CDR1 is SNHLY and CDR2 is FYNNEI. This CDR3 spans 12 amino acids. J gave up 4 bases and V 9 bases, and 6 bases lay outside the gene matches. Here the CDR3 DNA reads TGTGCCAGACGGGACAGATTTTACGAGCAGTACGTC. This encodes CARRDRFYEQYV.

V is TRBV2 and J is TRBJ2-1; 11 bases are a match to TRBD2. V lost 5 bases to trimming and J lost 6 bases; unmatched junction nucleotides: 6. Germline-derived CDR1 and CDR2 are SNHLY and FYNNEI. This CDR3 is built from 15 residues. CDR3 protein: CASSSGTSGANEQFF. The DNA of the CDR3 is TGTGCCAGCAGTTCCGGGACTAGCGGAGCCAATGAGCAGTTCTTC.

A note on this clone: Compared with germline, one end of the junction differs, possibly owing to a read error. This sample includes further DNA sequences coding for the same CDR3. This chain connects TRBV4-3 to TRBJ2-2, with D possibly matching TRBD1 (6 bases). Germline V gene data show CDR1 as LGHNA and CDR2 as YSLEER. The CDR3 is made up of 16 amino acids. CDR3 sequence (DNA): TGCGCCAGCAGCCAAGGAGGGGGAGTGGACACCGGAGAGCTGTTTTTT. This codes for CASSQGGGVDTGELFF.

This clone was detected a few times. The chain uses TRBV6-5 and TRBJ2-6; D is perhaps TRBD1 (8 bases). The CDR3 totals 15 residues. From germline, CDR1 is MNHEY and CDR2 SVGAGI. V lost 6 bases, J lost 1 base, and 10 bases lay in between. CDR3 sequence reads: CASRQGGSGANVLTF. In DNA form, the CDR3 reads TGTGCCAGCAGACAGGGGGGGTCTGGGGCCAACGTCCTGACTTTC.